The 32 T cell receptor beta chains listed next were all sequenced from one sample in a study of blood T cells in healthy people across ages. Next came a second PCR, run for 7 to 11 cycles, which used a sample-barcoded 5' primer along with a J-beta primer mix. Using its own MiXCR run on the 5' RACE reads, TCRdb lists one record per CDR3 protein. The table lists approximately 700,000 distinct CDR3 sequences, roughly 30% of them singletons, with less than 20% in the top ten. The sequenced sample consisted of blood. These receptors came from a woman of 80 years or more in good health.

This clonotype was picked up many times. The DNA for the CDR3 is TGCGCCAGCAGCAGGACGGAGGACCTCACAGATACGCAGTATTTT. It translates to CASSRTEDLTDTQYF. The chain has TRBV5-1 and TRBJ2-3; D might be TRBD2 (5 bases). CDR3 size: 15 residues. Trimming took off 4 bases at V and 2 bases at J, with 14 bases between the two ends. The germline V gene has CDR1 SGHRS and CDR2 YFSETQ.

The table lists this clonotype with many counts. The chain carries TRBV25-1 and TRBJ1-6; 7 bases match TRBD1. CDR3 length: 15 amino acids. V lost 1 base to trimming and J lost 7 bases; unmatched junction nucleotides: 4. Germline assignment: CDR1 MGHDK and CDR2 SYGVNS. This chain's CDR3 is CASSESTGLNSPLHF. Here the CDR3 DNA reads TGTGCCAGCAGTGAATCGACAGGGCTGAATTCACCCCTCCACTTT.

This clonotype came up many times. This chain connects TRBV10-3 to TRBJ2-1; 9 bases fit TRBD1. The CDR3 sequence is 17 residues long. The V and J ends lost 2 bases and 0 bases, in that order; junction bases with no gene match: 5. The germline V gene has CDR1 ENHRY and CDR2 SYGVKD. Here the CDR3 reads CAISEPQGASSYNEQFF. CDR3 coding DNA: TGTGCCATCAGTGAGCCACAGGGGGCTAGCTCCTACAATGAGCAGTTCTTC.

As to this clonotype: A much larger clone differs by one base, so this may be a read error. V and J are TRBV6-1 and TRBJ2-1; perhaps TRBD2 as D (6 bases). V gave up 11 bases and J gave up 8 bases, with 16 bases separating them. The CDR3 covers 12 residues. Germline CDR1 MNHNS, CDR2 SASEGT. In DNA, the CDR3 is TGTGCCGCGGGGCTTACTTGGCATGAGCAGTTCTTC. Translated, it gives CAAGLTWHEQFF.

This clonotype was picked up a small number of times. The rearrangement joins TRBV27 to TRBJ1-4; D not certain. Trimming shortened V by 7 bases and J by 3 bases, and 18 bases separated the two germline ends. This CDR3 has 16 amino acids. Looked up from germline, CDR1 is MNHEY and CDR2 is SMNVEV (reference sequence). The CDR3 reads CASMRGPPSANEKLFF. In DNA form, the CDR3 reads TGTGCCAGCATGAGAGGGCCGCCCTCAGCTAATGAAAAACTGTTTTTT.

This clonotype was recorded many times. CDR3 residues: CASSNSGGRETQYF. The CDR3 DNA follows: TGTGCCAGCAGTAATAGCGGGGGGAGGGAGACCCAGTACTTC. This chain joins TRBV6-5 and TRBJ2-5; 10 nucleotides line up with TRBD2. V trimming: 5 bases; J trimming: 5 bases; junction bases outside the gene matches: 5. Germline-derived CDR1 and CDR2 are MNHEY and SVGAGI. This CDR3 region has 14 residues.

V is TRBV28 and J is TRBJ1-1, with D maybe TRBD1 (5 bases). Germline assignment: CDR1 MDHEN and CDR2 SYDVKM. With 2 bases removed from V and 0 bases from J, the gap between germline ends came to 16 bases. This CDR3 spans 17 amino acids. CDR3 in DNA: TGTGCCAGCAGTTTAGTCGGTCCAGGGAACATGAACACTGAAGCTTTCTTT. Amino acids: CASSLVGPGNMNTEAFF.

The chain has TRBV5-5 and TRBJ2-3, with D unclear. The length of the CDR3 is 15 residues. The germline gives CDR1 SGHKS, CDR2 YYEKEE (reference sequence). The V and J ends lost 0 bases and 3 bases respectively, with 11 bases between them. The CDR3 loop is CASSLGDALTDTQYF. The DNA for the CDR3 is TGTGCCAGCAGCTTGGGTGATGCCTTGACAGATACGCAGTATTTT.

In this sample, this clonotype turned up many times. The chain carries TRBV4-1 and TRBJ2-1, with TRBD2 as a possible D gene (5 bases). The CDR3 loop spans 14 amino acids. V lost 4 bases to trimming and J lost 0 bases, with 7 bases between them. Germline lookup yields CDR1 MGHRA and CDR2 YSYEKL. The chain's CDR3 is CASSRESSYNEQFF. The CDR3 nucleotides read TGCGCCAGCAGCCGGGAGAGCTCCTACAATGAGCAGTTCTTC.

Many counts were recorded for this clonotype. CDR3: CSVAQVTGLAGASGTDTQYF. CDR3 DNA sequence: TGCAGCGTTGCCCAAGTGACGGGACTAGCGGGGGCGTCTGGCACAGATACGCAGTATTTT. The chain combines TRBV29-1 with TRBJ2-3, with TRBD2 identical over 14 bases. The ends lost 4 bases at V and 1 base at J; junction bases unmatched: 16. Per germline, CDR1 SQVTM and CDR2 ANQGSEA. The CDR3 spans 20 residues.

By proportion, this clonotype is medium-sized. The chain recombines TRBV5-1 with TRBJ2-7; no clear D. Trimming took off 0 bases at V and 4 bases at J, with 8 bases between the two ends. The CDR3 totals 13 residues. Germline assignment: CDR1 SGHRS and CDR2 YFSETQ. The CDR3 nucleotides read TGCGCCAGCAGCTTGGATCGAGTTTACGAGCAGTACTTC. Translated: CASSLDRVYEQYF.

This clonotype was recorded many times. V is TRBV6-5 and J is TRBJ2-1, with D perhaps matching TRBD2 (6 bases). V gave up 6 bases and J gave up 8 bases, with 23 bases separating them. The CDR3 runs 16 residues. CDR1 and CDR2 from the germline V gene are MNHEY and SVGAGI. Here the CDR3 DNA reads TGTGCCAGCAGACAAACCGGGACTCGAGCGGTTGATGAGCAGTTCTTC. This sequence encodes CASRQTGTRAVDEQFF.

This clonotype was seen many times. The rearrangement uses TRBV5-1 and TRBJ1-2, with 9 bases lining up with TRBD1. V was clipped by 0 bases and J by 8 bases; unmatched bases: 5. CDR1 is SGHRS, CDR2 YFSETQ, per germline. This CDR3 contains 14 residues. Written as DNA, the CDR3 is TGCGCCAGCAGCTTGGCACAGGGGGCAGGGGGCTACACCTTC. Translation: CASSLAQGAGGYTF.

The table lists this clonotype with many counts. V and J are TRBV27 and TRBJ2-5; D possibly matches TRBD1 or TRBD2 (5 bases each). CDR3 size: 17 residues. Germline V lookup: CDR1 MNHEY, CDR2 SMNVEV (reference sequence). The V end was cut by 3 bases, the J end by 5 bases, with 22 bases between. The DNA for the CDR3 is TGTGCCAGCAGTTTCCGCTGGGGGTTCGGGATACAGGAGACCCAGTACTTC. Protein sequence: CASSFRWGFGIQETQYF.

A few counts support this clonotype. The genes are TRBV20-1 and TRBJ1-6; D might be TRBD1 (5 bases). Germline V gene lookup returns CDR1 DFQATT and CDR2 SNEGSKA (reference sequence). The ends were cut back, 5 bases at V and 6 bases at J, with 17 bases in the middle. The CDR3 contains 15 residues. CDR3 nucleotide sequence: TGCAGTGCTGGCGGGCGGGGACGGGGTAATTCACCCCTCCACTTT. It encodes CSAGGRGRGNSPLHF.

This clonotype was seen ten or more times. The gene calls are TRBV6-5 and TRBJ1-2; D gene uncertain. The ends were cut back, 6 bases at V and 3 bases at J, with 14 bases in the middle. The germline V gene encodes CDR1 MNHEY and CDR2 SVGAGI. The CDR3 is made up of 14 amino acids. CDR3 sequence reads: CASRRQSVYYGYTF. CDR3 coding DNA: TGTGCCAGCAGGAGACAATCCGTTTACTATGGCTACACCTTC.

This clonotype was observed at least ten times. The chain couples TRBV7-2 to TRBJ1-2; TRBD1 agrees at 7 bases. The CDR3 runs 13 residues. Germline-derived CDR1 and CDR2 are SGHTA and FQGNSA. V gave up 7 bases and J gave up 6 bases; unmatched junction bases: 8. This CDR3 reads CASTLTGVHGYTF. CDR3 in DNA: TGTGCCAGCACCCTTACAGGGGTTCATGGCTACACCTTC.

About this clonotype itself: With a much larger clone just one base away, this may be a read error. This chain uses TRBV27 with TRBJ1-4; 9 bases fit TRBD1. The CDR3 loop spans 16 amino acids. The germline gives CDR1 MNHEY, CDR2 SMNVEV (reference sequence). CDR3: CAGSPNSDRGSEKLFF. CDR3 in DNA: TGTGCCGGCAGTCCTAACTCGGACAGGGGAAGTGAAAAACTGTTTTTT.

On this clonotype itself: A much larger clone is a single base away; this may be a read error. The CDR3 protein is CASSPSTGGNYGYTF. CDR3 nucleotides: TGTGCCAGCAGCCCTAGCACAGGGGGCAACTATGGCTACACCTTC. V gene TRBV28 combines with J gene TRBJ1-2, with 9 bases that match TRBD1. The CDR3 is 15 amino acids. CDR1 MDHEN and CDR2 SYDVKM come from the germline V gene. V lost 6 bases to trimming and J lost 2 bases; unmatched junction nucleotides: 7.

The chain carries TRBV20-1 and TRBJ2-7; perhaps TRBD2 as D (5 bases). The CDR3 extends over 14 amino acids. Germline V gene sequence: CDR1 DFQATT, CDR2 SNEGSKA (reference sequence). Between the trimmed V and J ends, which lost 0 bases and 0 bases, there was a span of 9 bases. The CDR3 sequence is CSARDRGGSYEQYF. CDR3 nucleotides: TGCAGTGCTAGAGATCGCGGAGGCTCCTACGAGCAGTACTTC.

This clonotype was counted at least ten times. CDR3 DNA: TGCGCCAGCAGCTTGGCGGGGACAGGGAGGTACGAGCAGTACTTC. Translating it yields CASSLAGTGRYEQYF. This chain links TRBV5-1 with TRBJ2-7; TRBD1 aligns across 9 bases. CDR3 length: 15 amino acids. CDR1 is SGHRS, CDR2 YFSETQ, per germline. V trimming: 0 bases; J trimming: 4 bases; junction bases outside the gene matches: 5.

The rearrangement uses TRBV20-1 and TRBJ2-2; weak D call: TRBD1 (5 bases). The germline V and J ends were trimmed by 0 bases and 0 bases, with 11 bases remaining between them. CDR3 length equals 16 residues. Germline V gives CDR1 DFQATT, CDR2 SNEGSKA (reference sequence). CDR3 in amino acids: CSARDARVTNTGELFF. The CDR3 DNA sequence: TGCAGTGCTAGAGATGCCAGGGTGACGAACACCGGGGAGCTGTTTTTT.

The J gene is TRBJ1-5, the V gene TRBV5-5, with D possibly TRBD1 on 6 matching bases. Germline CDR1 and CDR2: SGHKS and YYEKEE (reference sequence). The CDR3 runs 16 residues. V lost 3 bases, J lost 0 bases, and 13 bases lay in between. The CDR3, as DNA: TGTGCCAGCAGCTCTGGACAGCCAGATAGCAATCAGCCCCAGCATTTT. Translating it yields CASSSGQPDSNQPQHF.

Turning to this clonotype: This may be a read error: a much more frequent sequence differs by one nucleotide. The rearrangement uses TRBV5-1 and TRBJ1-1; weak D call: TRBD1 (6 bases). Looked up from germline, CDR1 is SGHRS and CDR2 is YFSETQ. CDR3 length: 14 amino acids. The CDR3 reads CASSSGGGNTEAYF. In nucleotides, the CDR3 is TGCGCCAGCAGCTCCGGGGGGGGCAACACTGAAGCTTACTTT.

This clonotype was found many times. The J gene is TRBJ2-1, the V gene TRBV12-5, with a tentative D call TRBD2 (5 bases). Trimming shortened V by 0 bases and J by 8 bases, and 26 bases separated the two germline ends. This CDR3 is 19 amino acids long. Germline CDR1 is LGHNT and CDR2 is FRNRAP. The CDR3 loop is CASGLVLGFDPPVGYEQFF. The CDR3 DNA sequence: TGTGCTAGTGGTTTGGTACTAGGATTTGACCCCCCGGTCGGATATGAGCAGTTCTTC.

The chain employs TRBV6-1 and TRBJ2-3; D may be TRBD1 (6 bases). CDR1 is MNHNS, CDR2 SASEGT, per germline. V shed 5 bases and J shed 3 bases, with 15 bases lying between them. The CDR3 contains 15 residues. The CDR3 spells CASSPRGQRTDTQYF. The DNA for the CDR3 is TGTGCCAGCAGTCCCCGGGGACAAAGGACAGATACGCAGTATTTT.

This clonotype was picked up many times. The chain joins TRBV7-2 to TRBJ2-1; 12 nucleotides agree with TRBD2. Germline V gives CDR1 SGHTA, CDR2 FQGNSA. V trimming: 2 bases; J trimming: 7 bases; junction bases outside the gene matches: 3. The CDR3 extends over 15 amino acids. CDR3 amino acids: CASSLTSGGINEQFF. Here the CDR3 DNA reads TGTGCCAGCAGCTTAACTAGCGGGGGGATTAATGAGCAGTTCTTC.

This clonotype has at least ten counts. The rearrangement joins TRBV7-2 to TRBJ2-3; TRBD2 is a possible D gene (7 bases). The germline gives CDR1 SGHTA, CDR2 FQGNSA. The V gene lost 0 bases and the J gene lost 5 bases, with 12 bases spanning the gap. This CDR3 comprises 15 residues. Here the CDR3 DNA reads TGTGCCAGCAGCTTAGCGGGGGGGCCCGTAGATACGCAGTATTTT. It encodes CASSLAGGPVDTQYF.

The chain is built from TRBV20-1 and TRBJ1-1, with a tentative D call TRBD1 (5 bases). The germline gives CDR1 DFQATT, CDR2 SNEGSKA (reference sequence). The CDR3 has 14 amino acids. V was clipped by 3 bases and J by 5 bases, with 16 bases between them. The CDR3 region has the DNA TGCAGTGCTAGCGGGACGAGGAGAGGTACTGAAGCTTTCTTT. This encodes CSASGTRRGTEAFF.

This clonotype was seen more than once but under ten times. The chain couples TRBV7-2 to TRBJ1-2, with 11 bases fitting TRBD1. Germline loops: CDR1 SGHTA, CDR2 FQGNSA. This CDR3 contains 16 residues. V shed 5 bases, J shed 4 bases, and the junction held 9 bases outside the gene matches. The DNA of the CDR3 is TGTGCCAGCAGCCCCTCCTCCGGGACAGGGGGCTATGGCTACACCTTC. This gives the protein CASSPSSGTGGYGYTF.

This clonotype was counted a few times. The gene calls are TRBV30 and TRBJ1-2, with D hard to call. CDR3 length equals 12 residues. Germline V gene lookup returns CDR1 GTSNPN and CDR2 SVGIG (reference sequence). The ends were cut back, 3 bases at V and 8 bases at J, with 13 bases in the middle. This chain's CDR3 is CAWSLGLGGYTF. The CDR3 DNA reads as TGTGCCTGGAGCCTCGGACTAGGAGGCTACACCTTC.

This clonotype has ten or more counts. The chain employs TRBV5-6 and TRBJ2-2; D gene ambiguous. The germline V gene encodes CDR1 SGHDT and CDR2 YYEEEE. The V and J ends lost 2 bases and 6 bases respectively, with 14 bases between them. The CDR3 extends over 15 amino acids. The CDR3 sequence is CASSFLGRQAGELFF. The CDR3 DNA sequence: TGTGCCAGCAGCTTTTTGGGCCGTCAGGCCGGGGAGCTGTTTTTT.